These 11 T cell receptor beta chains share one sample of origin, sequenced in a study of cytomegalovirus exposure and HLA in healthy donors. Assay used: immunoSEQ multiplex PCR; TCRdb lists only in-frame clones, some missing. Here the sample spans approximately 160,000 clones, approximately 86% being singletons. Sequencing was performed on PBMCs. The receptors originated from a woman aged 18 to 35 in good health and CMV-seronegative.

The chain joins TRBV6-6 to TRBJ2-7; possibly TRBD2 for D (5 bases). This CDR3 region has 15 residues. The ends were cut back, 0 bases at V and 2 bases at J, with 11 bases in the middle. CDR1 and CDR2 (germline): MNHNY, SVGAGI (reference sequence). CDR3 region: CASSYSESGTYEQYF. CDR3 bases: TGTGCCAGCAGTTACTCAGAGAGCGGAACCTACGAGCAGTACTTC.

The gene calls are TRBV28 and TRBJ1-5; D possibly corresponds to TRBD1 (6 bases). Trimming cost V 7 bases and J 4 bases, with 14 bases left between them. The germline V gene encodes CDR1 MDHEN and CDR2 SYDVKM. The CDR3 contains 14 residues. CDR3 in DNA: TGTGCCAGCATCGAGGGGGGGGGTAATCAGCCCCAGCATTTT. Its translation: CASIEGGGNQPQHF.

This clone was seen a handful of times. The chain employs TRBV5-8 and TRBJ2-7, with D tentatively TRBD2 (5 bases). The germline CDR1 and CDR2 sequences are SGHTS and YDEGEE. The CDR3 runs 14 residues. Trimming pared 4 bases from V and 0 bases from J, leaving 11 bases between. The CDR3 nucleotides are TGTGCCAGCAGCCTAACCGGGAACTCCTACGAGCAGTACTTC. It specifies CASSLTGNSYEQYF.

J is TRBJ2-1 and V is TRBV7-9, with 7 bases fitting TRBD2. The V gene end was trimmed by 7 bases and the J gene end by 3 bases; junction bases not matched to a gene: 6. This CDR3 comprises 14 residues. CDR1 and CDR2 (germline): SEHNR, FQNEAQ (reference sequence). CDR3 nucleotide sequence: TGTGCCAGCATCCTAGGGACTAACTACAATGAGCAGTTCTTC. Protein sequence: CASILGTNYNEQFF.

The CDR3 here is CASSLAGDRANVLTF. DNA for the CDR3: TGTGCCAGCAGCTTAGCAGGGGATAGGGCCAACGTCCTGACTTTC. The rearrangement uses TRBV7-2 and TRBJ2-6; tentative D call: TRBD1 (5 bases). In germline, CDR1 is SGHTA, CDR2 FQGNSA. The CDR3 runs to 15 residues. V lost 0 bases, J lost 5 bases, and 8 bases lay in between.

This chain's CDR3 is CASSPSGVRGETQYF. CDR3 nucleotides: TGTGCCAGCAGCCCTTCCGGAGTTCGGGGAGAGACCCAGTACTTC. The V and J genes are TRBV9 and TRBJ2-5, with D perhaps matching TRBD2 (5 bases). Trimming pared 4 bases from V and 4 bases from J, leaving 17 bases between. The germline CDR1 and CDR2 sequences are SGDLS and YYNGEE. This CDR3 is 15 amino acids long.

The genes are TRBV7-3 and TRBJ2-5, with D possibly TRBD1 on 6 matching bases. Germline lookup yields CDR1 SGHTA and CDR2 FQGTGA. Trimming took 0 bases from V and 0 from J, leaving 8 bases between them. The CDR3 length is 15 residues. Written as DNA, the CDR3 is TGTGCCAGCAGCTTAACGGGGACATACCAAGAGACCCAGTACTTC. This encodes CASSLTGTYQETQYF.

In its sample, this clone was seen once. The chain carries TRBV2 and TRBJ2-7, with 9 bases matching TRBD1. CDR1 and CDR2 (germline): SNHLY, FYNNEI. The V gene end was trimmed by 6 bases and the J gene end by 6 bases; junction bases not matched to a gene: 6. This CDR3 spans 13 amino acids. The chain's CDR3 is CASRGTGKAEQYF. The CDR3 DNA follows: TGTGCCAGCAGGGGGACAGGGAAGGCCGAGCAGTACTTC.

This chain connects TRBV5-6 to TRBJ1-2; no firm D call. The CDR3 covers 12 residues. The V gene lost 2 bases and the J gene lost 6 bases, with 8 bases spanning the gap. Germline-derived CDR1 and CDR2 are SGHDT and YYEEEE. CDR3 coding DNA: TGTGCCAGCAGCTTTCCGTCGGATGGCTACACCTTC. Residues: CASSFPSDGYTF.

CDR3 in DNA: TGTGCCAGCAGTCCGCTGGACAGGGGGCGTCCCCCGTGGTACTTC. It encodes CASSPLDRGRPPWYF. The chain uses TRBV27 and TRBJ2-7, with 11 bases that match TRBD1. V shed 5 bases, J shed 12 bases, and the junction held 15 bases outside the gene matches. This CDR3 region has 15 residues. Germline V lookup: CDR1 MNHEY, CDR2 SMNVEV (reference sequence).

The V call is TRBV5-1, the J call TRBJ1-5; the D is unclear. This CDR3 comprises 15 residues. Trimming took 0 bases from V and 3 from J, leaving 10 bases between them. Germline lookup yields CDR1 SGHRS and CDR2 YFSETQ. The CDR3 sequence: CASSLAGGPNQPQHF. CDR3 DNA: TGCGCCAGCAGCTTGGCTGGAGGTCCCAATCAGCCCCAGCATTTT. Drawing the rest from reference TRBV5-1 and TRBJ1-5, the complete variable domain is KAGVTQTPRYLIKTRGQQVTLSCSPISGHRSVSWYQQTPGQGLQFLFEYFSETQRNKGNFPGRFSGRQFSNSRSEMNVSTLELGDSALYLCASSLAGGPNQPQHFGDGTRLSIL.